The following is a T cell receptor (beta chain) sequence with its context. Antigen: not known. This sample stems from a study of OX40 agonist ivuxolimab in advanced cancers. The wider study: The patients received agonistic anti-OX40 (CD134) antibody ivuxolimab. Patients were dosed intravenously with ivuxolimab at 0.01 to 10 mg/kg every 2 weeks.

Unmatched junction bases numbered 0, after V lost 0 bases and J lost 7 bases. Germline V CDR1 and CDR2: SGHAT, FQDESV (reference sequence). CDR3 length equals 14 residues. Here immunoSEQ multiplex PCR was the method, and the copy in TCRdb shows in-frame clones only, minus some. Here the sample spans approximately 50,000 clones, 79% being singletons. Whole-study findings and limits: Clonal expansion from baseline to week 6 occurred in both CD4+ and CD8+ T cells.

This specimen consisted of CD4+ or CD8+ T cells sorted from blood, obtained in a trial of the OX40 agonist ivuxolimab. This clonotype was obtained from an adult with an advanced solid tumor such as melanoma, head and neck, liver or kidney cancer. The chain is built from TRBV11-1 and TRBJ1-6; 7 bases are shared with TRBD1. The CDR3 is CASSLAGQNSPLHF. The DNA of the CDR3 is TGTGCCAGCAGCTTAGCGGGACAGAATTCACCCCTCCACTTT.